These 25 T cell receptor beta chains were sequenced from one sample in a study of technical replicates of blood from a few donors (dated 2017 in TCRdb). The library was prepared using the immunoSEQ multiplex PCR assay. TCRdb took this table from immuneACCESS and kept in-frame rearrangements with V and J called. Such tables lack part of the clones; where checked against another copy, unresolved V genes explain under half of the gap, and the rest is unexplained. This sample comprises about 97,000 clones, approximately 95% of them detected only once. 0.33% of the sample rests with the top ten. Sequencing was carried out using T cells isolated from PBMCs. These TCRs come from a human donor in good health.

This clone was seen once. V gene TRBV10-3 combines with J gene TRBJ1-1, with a weak D call TRBD1 (5 bases). The germline V gene has CDR1 ENHRY and CDR2 SYGVKD. V was pared by 4 bases and J by 1 base, with 16 bases between. The CDR3 is 16 amino acids. CDR3 residues: CAISGRAGIQNTEAFF. The CDR3 coding sequence is TGTGCCATCAGTGGAAGGGCAGGGATACAGAACACTGAAGCTTTCTTT.

The chain recombines TRBV11-3 with TRBJ2-5; 13 nucleotides agree with TRBD2. There are 13 residues in the CDR3. J lost 4 bases, V lost 10 bases, and 3 bases had no gene match. Germline V gene lookup returns CDR1 SGHNT and CDR2 YENEEA. CDR3 bases: TGTGCCACTGGACTAGCGGGAGTAGAGACCCAGTACTTC. Translated, it gives CATGLAGVETQYF.

The chain is built from TRBV5-5 and TRBJ2-7, with 12 bases aligning to TRBD1. The CDR3 sequence is 18 residues long. From germline, CDR1 is SGHKS and CDR2 YYEKEE (reference sequence). With 1 base clipped from V and 3 bases from J, the junction kept 11 bases outside the gene matches. The CDR3 DNA follows: TGTGCCAGCAGCTTGTATTCCGCCGGGACAGGGGGCTTCTACGAGCAGTACTTC. Translated: CASSLYSAGTGGFYEQYF.

The chain employs TRBV6-1 and TRBJ2-7; 12 bases are shared with TRBD1. Looked up from germline, CDR1 is MNHNS and CDR2 is SASEGT. V lost 2 bases to trimming and J lost 5 bases; unmatched junction nucleotides: 4. The CDR3 loop spans 15 amino acids. CDR3 region: CASSEYGTGGDEQYF. The CDR3 nucleotides read TGTGCCAGCAGTGAATACGGGACAGGGGGCGACGAGCAGTACTTC.

The chain has TRBV9 and TRBJ2-7, with 8 bases lining up with TRBD1. V was clipped by 4 bases and J by 7 bases; unmatched bases: 4. The CDR3 covers 12 residues. CDR1 SGDLS and CDR2 YYNGEE come from the germline V gene. DNA for the CDR3: TGTGCCAGCAGCCGAGGACAGGGAGAGCAGTACTTC. The encoded protein is CASSRGQGEQYF.

The J gene is TRBJ2-3, the V gene TRBV7-9, with TRBD2 matching over 8 bases. Unmatched junction bases numbered 5, after V lost 0 bases and J lost 0 bases. The CDR3 runs to 17 residues. The germline V gene has CDR1 SEHNR and CDR2 FQNEAQ (reference sequence). The CDR3 sequence is CASSLAQSSGSTDTQYF. In DNA form, the CDR3 reads TGTGCCAGCAGCTTAGCGCAGTCTAGCGGGAGCACAGATACGCAGTATTTT.

V usage is TRBV6-4 and J usage is TRBJ2-2; D may be TRBD1 (6 bases). The CDR3 has 15 residues. The germline V and J ends were trimmed by 2 bases and 3 bases, with 10 bases remaining between them. Germline assignment: CDR1 MRHNA and CDR2 SNTAGT. Written as DNA, the CDR3 is TGTGCCAGCAGTGACCTACAGGGCTACACCGGGGAGCTGTTTTTT. It translates to CASSDLQGYTGELFF.

The gene calls are TRBV2 and TRBJ2-3; 13 bases are a match to TRBD2. The CDR3 consists of 15 residues. Germline V lookup: CDR1 SNHLY, CDR2 FYNNEI. V dropped 8 bases and J dropped 6; count of bases not matched to a gene: 8. CDR3 region: CASPLLAGGGDTQYF. DNA of the CDR3: TGTGCCAGCCCGCTACTAGCGGGAGGGGGGGATACGCAGTATTTT.

The chain combines TRBV29-1 with TRBJ1-2; no clear D gene. CDR1 and CDR2 (germline): SQVTM, ANQGSEA. There are 13 residues in the CDR3. The V gene lost 0 bases and the J gene lost 6 bases, with 11 bases spanning the gap. CDR3 amino acids: CSVEDPQLDGYTF. The CDR3 nucleotides read TGCAGCGTTGAAGATCCCCAGCTAGATGGCTACACCTTC.

The genes are TRBV7-9 and TRBJ2-6; D is possibly TRBD2 (5 bases). Trimming removed 6 bases from V and 0 bases from J, with 9 bases in between. This CDR3 comprises 15 residues. Germline assignment: CDR1 SEHNR and CDR2 FQNEAQ (reference sequence). This CDR3 reads CASRSGSSGANVLTF. CDR3 coding DNA: TGTGCCAGCAGATCGGGGAGCTCTGGGGCCAACGTCCTGACTTTC.

The chain uses TRBV29-1 and TRBJ2-3, with D possibly being TRBD1 (5 bases). Trimming removed 2 bases at V and 2 bases at J, with 11 bases between. The CDR3 contains 14 residues. CDR1 is SQVTM and CDR2 is ANQGSEA in the germline V gene. DNA of the CDR3: TGCAGCGTTGAACAGGGCATTATCACAGATACGCAGTATTTT. This codes for CSVEQGIITDTQYF.

This chain connects TRBV2 to TRBJ2-3; possibly TRBD2 for D (5 bases). The length of the CDR3 is 11 residues. The germline CDR1 and CDR2 sequences are SNHLY and FYNNEI. The V end lost 8 bases, the J end lost 11 bases, and 14 bases lay between the germline ends. The CDR3 protein is CASYTRVRQYF. The CDR3 bases are TGTGCCAGCTACACTAGAGTGAGGCAGTATTTT. The full variable domain, rest sourced from reference TRBV2 and TRBJ2-3, is EPEVTQTPSHQVTQMGQEVILRCVPISNHLYFYWYRQILGQKVEFLVSFYNNEISEKSEIFDDQFSVERPDGSNFTLKIRSTKLEDSAMYFCASYTRVRQYFGPGTRLTVL.

The V call is TRBV9, the J call TRBJ2-1, with 7 bases fitting TRBD1. The V and J ends lost 4 bases and 3 bases, in that order; junction bases with no gene match: 13. Germline CDR1 and CDR2: SGDLS and YYNGEE. The CDR3 sequence is 17 residues long. CDR3 residues: CASSHSRFQGDYNEQFF. The CDR3 DNA follows: TGTGCCAGCAGCCACTCCAGATTCCAGGGGGACTACAATGAGCAGTTCTTC.

The chain recombines TRBV7-2 with TRBJ2-7; maybe TRBD1 (6 bases). Germline V gives CDR1 SGHTA, CDR2 FQGNSA. This CDR3 comprises 15 residues. Deletions cut 6 bases from V and 2 bases from J, with 17 bases between. CDR3 nucleotide sequence: TGTGCCAGCAGTACCCAGGGGTCCTACCCCTACGAGCAGTACTTC. Translating it yields CASSTQGSYPYEQYF.

This rearrangement joins TRBV5-1 to TRBJ2-3; 10 bases align to TRBD2. V lost 0 bases and J lost 3; bases outside the gene matches: 4. This CDR3 contains 16 residues. Germline CDR1 reads SGHRS; CDR2 reads YFSETQ. The CDR3 sequence: CASSLGPAGGTDTQYF. In nucleotides, the CDR3 is TGCGCCAGCAGCTTGGGTCCAGCGGGAGGGACAGATACGCAGTATTTT.

This chain uses TRBV7-3 with TRBJ1-1; D is uncertain. V lost 1 base and J lost 0, with 9 bases in between. CDR3 length: 15 residues. CDR1 and CDR2 (germline): SGHTA, FQGTGA. For the CDR3, the DNA is TGTGCCAGCAGCTTAAATAGCCAAATGAACACTGAAGCTTTCTTT. This sequence encodes CASSLNSQMNTEAFF.

CDR3 protein: CAGGRSTDTQYF. In nucleotides, the CDR3 is TGTGCCGGGGGGAGGAGCACAGATACGCAGTATTTT. The chain recombines TRBV21-1 with TRBJ2-3; the table's D call, TRBD2, has no DNA check behind it. TRBV21-1 is noted as a pseudogene. The CDR3 totals 12 residues.

A single count supports this clone. This rearrangement joins TRBV6-5 to TRBJ2-7; 8 nucleotides align to TRBD1. CDR1 is MNHEY and CDR2 is SVGAGI in the germline V gene. The CDR3 totals 15 residues. V lost 6 bases, J lost 0 bases, and 7 bases stayed unmatched. CDR3 region: CASSSRDRSSYEQYF. The CDR3 bases are TGTGCCAGCAGCTCCCGGGACAGGAGCTCCTACGAGCAGTACTTC.

The rearrangement joins TRBV9 to TRBJ2-1; D possibly corresponds to TRBD1 (6 bases). Between the trimmed V and J ends, which lost 3 bases and 2 bases, there was a span of 12 bases. The CDR3 is 15 residues long. Germline V lookup: CDR1 SGDLS, CDR2 YYNGEE. CDR3 in DNA: TGTGCCAGCAGCGCACCGGGACATCCCTACAATGAGCAGTTCTTC. Translating it yields CASSAPGHPYNEQFF.

The chain joins TRBV4-2 to TRBJ2-1; no reliable D call. Trimming removed 0 bases at V and 9 bases at J, with 9 bases between. The CDR3 runs 13 residues. Germline V gene lookup returns CDR1 LGHNA and CDR2 YNFKEQ. The CDR3, as DNA: TGTGCCAGCAGCCAAGATCGCTACGGTGAGCAGTTCTTC. Residues: CASSQDRYGEQFF.

The chain is built from TRBV11-2 and TRBJ2-6; tentative D call: TRBD1 (6 bases). CDR1 is SGHAT, CDR2 FQNNGV, per germline. V was cut by 11 bases and J by 0 bases, with 11 bases left in between. The CDR3 runs 14 residues. CDR3: CACGQISGANVLTF. The CDR3 coding sequence is TGTGCCTGTGGACAGATCTCTGGGGCCAACGTCCTGACTTTC.

The chain recombines TRBV6-5 with TRBJ2-2; TRBD1 agrees at 8 bases. Germline loops: CDR1 MNHEY, CDR2 SVGAGI. CDR3 length: 15 residues. Germline trimming cut 6 bases from V and 6 bases from J; bases unmatched to any gene: 9. The chain's CDR3 is CASRRSQGAPGELFF. CDR3 bases: TGTGCCAGCAGACGGAGTCAGGGGGCGCCCGGGGAGCTGTTTTTT.

The chain carries TRBV29-1 and TRBJ2-3; no clear D. V lost 3 bases, J lost 3 bases, and 10 bases lay in between. The germline V gene encodes CDR1 SQVTM and CDR2 ANQGSEA. The length of the CDR3 is 13 residues. The CDR3 bases are TGCAGCGTTGAGCGGCCCGGGACAGATACGCAGTATTTT. It translates to CSVERPGTDTQYF.

This chain connects TRBV5-4 to TRBJ1-1; possible D gene TRBD1, 6 bases. Germline assignment: CDR1 SGHNT and CDR2 YYREEE (reference sequence). This CDR3 has 15 amino acids. The V end lost 4 bases, the J end lost 1 base, and 14 bases lay between the germline ends. The CDR3 DNA reads as TGTGCCAGCAGCCCACAGGGAATCGGGAACACTGAAGCTTTCTTT. This translates into CASSPQGIGNTEAFF.

The genes are TRBV19 and TRBJ1-4; 8 bases are shared with TRBD1. This CDR3 has 14 amino acids. J was trimmed by 7 bases and V by 5 bases; bases with no gene match: 6. Germline loops: CDR1 LNHDA, CDR2 SQIVND (reference sequence). The CDR3 region is CASSPQGAIEKLFF. CDR3 bases: TGTGCCAGTAGTCCCCAGGGGGCTATTGAAAAACTGTTTTTT.